These 11 T cell receptor beta chains were sequenced from one sample in a study of control samples from healthy donors and cancer patients. Profiling relied on immunoSEQ multiplex PCR, and the TCRdb table lists in-frame clones only, not all of them. The data contain approximately 60,000 clones, 75% to 95% of them singletons. Sequencing used PBMCs. The receptors shown here come from a man in his thirties or forties with colorectal cancer.

The CDR3 DNA reads TGTGCCAGCAGCCAAGCGGGGGGCTACGAGCAGTACGTC. Protein: CASSQAGGYEQYV. The chain combines TRBV6-5 with TRBJ2-7; TRBD2 matches 9 bases. The V and J ends lost 6 bases and 3 bases, in that order; junction bases with no gene match: 3. Germline V CDR1 and CDR2: MNHEY, SVGAGI. The CDR3 is 13 residues long.

The V gene is TRBV18, the J gene TRBJ1-1; D is ambiguous. Looked up from germline, CDR1 is KGHSH and CDR2 is LQKENI. The V gene lost 6 bases and the J gene lost 7 bases, with 12 bases spanning the gap. The CDR3 runs 12 residues. CDR3 protein: CASSQDSLEAFF. DNA of the CDR3: TGTGCCAGCTCGCAGGACTCTCTTGAAGCTTTCTTT.

The J gene is TRBJ2-1, the V gene TRBV6-2 or TRBV6-3; no firm D call. Germline CDR1 is MNHEY and CDR2 is SVGEGT. The CDR3 is 16 residues long. Trimming cost V 6 bases and J 0 bases, with 15 bases left between them. CDR3 nucleotides: TGTGCCAGCAGCCCTACCCCGGTAGACTCCTACAATGAGCAGTTCTTC. This sequence encodes CASSPTPVDSYNEQFF.

The chain couples TRBV18 to TRBJ2-2, with D perhaps TRBD1 (5 bases). The germline CDR1 and CDR2 sequences are KGHSH and LQKENI. Trimming took off 6 bases at V and 4 bases at J, with 18 bases between the two ends. There are 16 residues in the CDR3. The CDR3 spells CASSPTVGQGTGELFF. As DNA, the CDR3 is TGTGCCAGCTCCCCCACGGTGGGGCAGGGCACCGGGGAGCTGTTTTTT.

The rearrangement uses TRBV7-2 and TRBJ1-2; 7 bases are a match to TRBD1. Trimming removed 5 bases from V and 5 bases from J; junction bases left unmatched: 14. CDR1 and CDR2 (germline): SGHTA, FQGNSA. The CDR3 length is 16 residues. The CDR3 sequence is CASSISTGNGAYGYTF. CDR3 DNA sequence: TGTGCCAGCAGCATCTCGACAGGGAATGGGGCGTATGGCTACACCTTC.

The genes are TRBV30 and TRBJ2-1; D is unclear. Trimming took off 3 bases at V and 10 bases at J, with 16 bases between the two ends. This CDR3 spans 13 amino acids. Germline CDR1 and CDR2: GTSNPN and SVGIG (reference sequence). The CDR3 protein is CAWRASRLGEQFF. The CDR3 nucleotides are TGTGCCTGGAGGGCTAGTAGACTTGGGGAGCAGTTCTTC. The variable domain in full, with the rest retrieved from reference TRBV30 and TRBJ2-1, is SQTIHQWPATLVQPVGSPLSLECTVEGTSNPNLYWYRQAAGRGLQLLFYSVGIGQISSEVPQNLSASRPQDRQFILSSKKLLLSDSGFYLCAWRASRLGEQFFGPGTRLTVL.

The CDR3 DNA is TGTGCCAGCAGCTTAGGCGGCAGCCCCTACTATGGCTACACCTTC. Translated, it gives CASSLGGSPYYGYTF. The chain links TRBV11-2 to TRBJ1-2; D gene unclear. CDR1 and CDR2 from the germline V gene are SGHAT and FQNNGV. The CDR3 is 15 residues long. V lost 1 base, J lost 3 bases, and 12 bases lay in between. The complete variable domain, with remaining parts taken from reference TRBV11-2 and TRBJ1-2, reads EAGVAQSPRYKIIEKRQSVAFWCNPISGHATLYWYQQILGQGPKLLIQFQNNGVVDDSQLPKDRFSAERLKGVDSTLKIQPAKLEDSAVYLCASSLGGSPYYGYTFGSGTRLTVV.

This chain uses TRBV30 with TRBJ1-2; D is ambiguous. This CDR3 is 13 amino acids long. Looked up from germline, CDR1 is GTSNPN and CDR2 is SVGIG (reference sequence). V dropped 2 bases and J dropped 7 bases, with 14 bases sitting between them. CDR3 sequence (DNA): TGTGCCTGGAGTCGTAGTCCAGATCGTGGCTACACCTTC. Protein sequence: CAWSRSPDRGYTF.

The chain carries TRBV4-3 and TRBJ2-7; D assignment may be TRBD1 or TRBD2 (6 bases each). Between the trimmed V and J ends, which lost 0 bases and 2 bases, there was a span of 17 bases. Germline V lookup: CDR1 LGHNA, CDR2 YSLEER. The CDR3 is 17 residues long. The CDR3 coding sequence is TGCGCCAGCAGCCAAGATTTGAGATGGGGGGCCCCCTACGAGCAGTACTTC. It yields the protein CASSQDLRWGAPYEQYF.

The chain joins TRBV12-3 or TRBV12-4 to TRBJ2-7; D is unresolved. The CDR3 runs to 11 residues. The germline V and J ends were trimmed by 4 bases and 7 bases, with 8 bases remaining between them. The CDR3 region is CASSSSQEQYF. The CDR3 DNA reads as TGTGCCAGCAGTTCCTCACAAGAGCAGTACTTC.

CDR3 DNA sequence: TGTGCCAGCAGCCCGGCCGTAAAACACTACGAGCAGTACTTC. It is translated as CASSPAVKHYEQYF. This chain uses TRBV7-9 with TRBJ2-7; no firm D call. CDR1 SEHNR and CDR2 FQNEAQ come from the germline V gene (reference sequence). The CDR3 runs 14 residues. V was clipped by 5 bases and J by 3 bases, with 14 bases between them.